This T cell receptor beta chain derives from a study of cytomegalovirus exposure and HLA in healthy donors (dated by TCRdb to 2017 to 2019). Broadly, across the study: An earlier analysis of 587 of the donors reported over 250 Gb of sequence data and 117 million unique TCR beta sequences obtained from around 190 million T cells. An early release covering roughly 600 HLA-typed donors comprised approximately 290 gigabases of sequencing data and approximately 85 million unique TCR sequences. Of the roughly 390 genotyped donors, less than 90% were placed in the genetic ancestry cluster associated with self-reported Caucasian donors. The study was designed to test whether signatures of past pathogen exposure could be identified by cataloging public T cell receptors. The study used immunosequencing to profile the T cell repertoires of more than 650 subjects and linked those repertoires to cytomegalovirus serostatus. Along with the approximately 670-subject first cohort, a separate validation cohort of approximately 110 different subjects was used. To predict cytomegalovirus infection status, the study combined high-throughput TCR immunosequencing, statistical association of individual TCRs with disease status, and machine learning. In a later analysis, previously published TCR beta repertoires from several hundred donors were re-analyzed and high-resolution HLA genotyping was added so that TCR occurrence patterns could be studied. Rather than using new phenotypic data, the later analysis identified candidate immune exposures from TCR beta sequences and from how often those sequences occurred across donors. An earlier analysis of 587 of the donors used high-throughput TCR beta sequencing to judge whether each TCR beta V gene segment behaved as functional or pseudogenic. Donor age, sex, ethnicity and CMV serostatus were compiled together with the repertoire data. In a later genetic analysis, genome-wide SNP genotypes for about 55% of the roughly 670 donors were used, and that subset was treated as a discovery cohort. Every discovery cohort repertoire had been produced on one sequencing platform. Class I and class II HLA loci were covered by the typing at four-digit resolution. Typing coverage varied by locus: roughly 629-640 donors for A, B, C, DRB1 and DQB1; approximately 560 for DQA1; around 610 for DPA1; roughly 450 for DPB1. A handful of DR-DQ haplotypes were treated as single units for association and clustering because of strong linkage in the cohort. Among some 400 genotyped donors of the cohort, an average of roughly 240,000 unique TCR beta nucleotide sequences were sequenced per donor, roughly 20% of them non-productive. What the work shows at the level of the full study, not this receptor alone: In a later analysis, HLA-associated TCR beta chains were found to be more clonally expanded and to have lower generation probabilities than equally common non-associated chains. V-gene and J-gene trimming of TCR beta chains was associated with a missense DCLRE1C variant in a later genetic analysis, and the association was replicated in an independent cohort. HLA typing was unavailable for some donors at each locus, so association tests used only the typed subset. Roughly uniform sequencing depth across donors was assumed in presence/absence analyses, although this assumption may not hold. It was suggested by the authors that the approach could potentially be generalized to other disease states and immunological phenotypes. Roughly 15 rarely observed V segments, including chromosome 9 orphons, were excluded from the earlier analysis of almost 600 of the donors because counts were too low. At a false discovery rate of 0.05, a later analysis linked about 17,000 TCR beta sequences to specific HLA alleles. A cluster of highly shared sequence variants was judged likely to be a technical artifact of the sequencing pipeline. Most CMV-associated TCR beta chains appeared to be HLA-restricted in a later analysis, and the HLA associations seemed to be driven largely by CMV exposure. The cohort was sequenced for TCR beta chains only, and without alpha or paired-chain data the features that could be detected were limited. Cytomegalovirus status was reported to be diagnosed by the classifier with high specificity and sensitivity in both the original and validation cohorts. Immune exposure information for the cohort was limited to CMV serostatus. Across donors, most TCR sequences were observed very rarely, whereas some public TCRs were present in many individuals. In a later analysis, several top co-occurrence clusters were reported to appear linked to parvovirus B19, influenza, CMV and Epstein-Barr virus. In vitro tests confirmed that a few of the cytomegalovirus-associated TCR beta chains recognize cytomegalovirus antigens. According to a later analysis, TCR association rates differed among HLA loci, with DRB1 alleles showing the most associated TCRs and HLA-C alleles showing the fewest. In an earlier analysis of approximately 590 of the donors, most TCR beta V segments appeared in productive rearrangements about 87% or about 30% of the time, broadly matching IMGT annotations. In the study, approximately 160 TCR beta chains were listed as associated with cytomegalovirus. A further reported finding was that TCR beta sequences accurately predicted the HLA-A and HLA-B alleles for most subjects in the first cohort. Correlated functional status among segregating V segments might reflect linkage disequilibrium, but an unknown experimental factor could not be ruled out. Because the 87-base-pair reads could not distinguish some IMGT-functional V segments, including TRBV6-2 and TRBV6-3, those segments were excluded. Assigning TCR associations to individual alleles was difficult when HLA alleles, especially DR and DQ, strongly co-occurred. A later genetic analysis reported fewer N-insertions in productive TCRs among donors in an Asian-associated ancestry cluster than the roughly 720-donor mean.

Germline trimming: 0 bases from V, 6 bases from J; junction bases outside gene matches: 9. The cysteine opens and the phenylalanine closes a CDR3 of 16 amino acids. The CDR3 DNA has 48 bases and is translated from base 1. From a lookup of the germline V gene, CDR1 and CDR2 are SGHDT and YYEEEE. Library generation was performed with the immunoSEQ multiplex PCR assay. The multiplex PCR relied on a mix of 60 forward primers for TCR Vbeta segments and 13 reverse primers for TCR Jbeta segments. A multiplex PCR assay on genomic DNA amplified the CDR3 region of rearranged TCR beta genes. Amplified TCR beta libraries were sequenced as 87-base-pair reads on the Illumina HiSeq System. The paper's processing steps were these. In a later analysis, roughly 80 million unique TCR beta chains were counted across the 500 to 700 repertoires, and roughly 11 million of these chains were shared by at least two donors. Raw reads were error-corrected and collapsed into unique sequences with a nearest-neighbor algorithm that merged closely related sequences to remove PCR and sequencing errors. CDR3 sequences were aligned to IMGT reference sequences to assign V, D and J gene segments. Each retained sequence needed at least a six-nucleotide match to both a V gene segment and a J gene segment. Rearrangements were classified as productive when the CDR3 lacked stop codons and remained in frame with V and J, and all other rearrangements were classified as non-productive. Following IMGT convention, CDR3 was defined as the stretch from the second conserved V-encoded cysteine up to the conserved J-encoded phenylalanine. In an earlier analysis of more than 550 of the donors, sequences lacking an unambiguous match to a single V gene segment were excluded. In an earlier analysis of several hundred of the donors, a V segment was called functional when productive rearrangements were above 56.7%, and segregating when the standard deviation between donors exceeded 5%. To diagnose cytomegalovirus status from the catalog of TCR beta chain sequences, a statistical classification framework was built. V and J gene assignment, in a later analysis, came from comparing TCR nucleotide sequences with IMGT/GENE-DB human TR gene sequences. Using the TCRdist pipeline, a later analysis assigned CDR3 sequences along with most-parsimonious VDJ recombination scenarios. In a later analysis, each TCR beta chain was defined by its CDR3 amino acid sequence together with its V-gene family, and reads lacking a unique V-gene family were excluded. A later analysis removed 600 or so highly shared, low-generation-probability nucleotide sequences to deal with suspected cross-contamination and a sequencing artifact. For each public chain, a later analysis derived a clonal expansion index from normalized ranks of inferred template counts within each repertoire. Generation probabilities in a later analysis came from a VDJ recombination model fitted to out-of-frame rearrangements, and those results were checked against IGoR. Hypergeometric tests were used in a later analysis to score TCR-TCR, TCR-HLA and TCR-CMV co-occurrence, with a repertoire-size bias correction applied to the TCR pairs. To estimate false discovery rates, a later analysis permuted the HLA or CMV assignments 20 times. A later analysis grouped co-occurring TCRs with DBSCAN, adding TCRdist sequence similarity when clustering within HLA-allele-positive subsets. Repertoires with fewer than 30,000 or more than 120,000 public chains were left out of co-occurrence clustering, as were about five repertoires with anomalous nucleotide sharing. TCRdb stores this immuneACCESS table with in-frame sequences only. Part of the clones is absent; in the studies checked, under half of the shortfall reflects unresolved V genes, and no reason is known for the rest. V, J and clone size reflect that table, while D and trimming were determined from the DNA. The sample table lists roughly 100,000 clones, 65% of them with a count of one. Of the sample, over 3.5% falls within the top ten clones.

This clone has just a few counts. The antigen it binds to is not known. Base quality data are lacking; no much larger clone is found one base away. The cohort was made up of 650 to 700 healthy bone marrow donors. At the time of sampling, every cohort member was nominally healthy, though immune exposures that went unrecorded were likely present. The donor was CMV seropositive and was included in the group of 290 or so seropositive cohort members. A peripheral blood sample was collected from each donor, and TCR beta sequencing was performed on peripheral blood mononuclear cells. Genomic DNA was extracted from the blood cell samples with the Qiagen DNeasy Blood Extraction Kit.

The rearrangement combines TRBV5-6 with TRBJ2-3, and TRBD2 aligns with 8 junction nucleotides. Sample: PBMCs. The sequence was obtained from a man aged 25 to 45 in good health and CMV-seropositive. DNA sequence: TGTGCCAGCAGCTTGGGGGCCGGGGGGGCCGTGGATACGCAGTATTTT. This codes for CASSLGAGGAVDTQYF.